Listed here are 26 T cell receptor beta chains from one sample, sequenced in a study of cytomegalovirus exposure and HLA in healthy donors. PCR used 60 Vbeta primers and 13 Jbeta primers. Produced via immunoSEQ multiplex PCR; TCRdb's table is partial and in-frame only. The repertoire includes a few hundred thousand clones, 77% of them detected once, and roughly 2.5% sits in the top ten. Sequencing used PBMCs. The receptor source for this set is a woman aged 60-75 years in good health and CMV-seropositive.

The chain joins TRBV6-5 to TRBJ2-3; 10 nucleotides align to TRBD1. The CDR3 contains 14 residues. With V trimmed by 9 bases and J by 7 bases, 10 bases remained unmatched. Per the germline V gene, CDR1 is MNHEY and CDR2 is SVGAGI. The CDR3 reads CASTRDRGQNTQYF. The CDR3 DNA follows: TGTGCCAGTACTCGGGACAGGGGTCAAAATACGCAGTATTTT.

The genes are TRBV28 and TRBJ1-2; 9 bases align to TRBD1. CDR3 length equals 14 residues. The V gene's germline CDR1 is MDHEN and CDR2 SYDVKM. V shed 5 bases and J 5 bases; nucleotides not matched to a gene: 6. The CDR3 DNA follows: TGTGCCAGCAGTCTAGACAGGGGGTTTTATGGCTACACCTTC. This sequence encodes CASSLDRGFYGYTF.

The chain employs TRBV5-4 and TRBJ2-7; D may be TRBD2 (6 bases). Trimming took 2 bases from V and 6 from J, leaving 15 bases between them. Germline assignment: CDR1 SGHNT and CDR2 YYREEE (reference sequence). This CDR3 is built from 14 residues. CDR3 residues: CASSFGGTSREQYF. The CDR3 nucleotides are TGTGCCAGCAGCTTTGGGGGGACCTCTCGCGAGCAGTACTTC.

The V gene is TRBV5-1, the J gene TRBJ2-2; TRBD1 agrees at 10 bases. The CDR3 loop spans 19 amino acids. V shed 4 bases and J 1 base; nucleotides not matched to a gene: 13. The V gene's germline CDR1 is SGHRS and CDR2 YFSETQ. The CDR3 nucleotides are TGCGCCAGCAGCCCCCTGAGGACAGGGGGAATTGGGAACACCGGGGAGCTGTTTTTT. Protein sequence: CASSPLRTGGIGNTGELFF. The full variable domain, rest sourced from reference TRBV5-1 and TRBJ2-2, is KAGVTQTPRYLIKTRGQQVTLSCSPISGHRSVSWYQQTPGQGLQFLFEYFSETQRNKGNFPGRFSGRQFSNSRSEMNVSTLELGDSALYLCASSPLRTGGIGNTGELFFGEGSRLTVL.

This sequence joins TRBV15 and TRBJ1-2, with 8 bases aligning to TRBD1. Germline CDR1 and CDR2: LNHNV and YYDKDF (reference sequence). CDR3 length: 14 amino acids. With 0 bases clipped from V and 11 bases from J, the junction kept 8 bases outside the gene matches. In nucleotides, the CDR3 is TGTGCCACCAGCAGAGACCGACAGGGGATTGGGTACACCTTC. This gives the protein CATSRDRQGIGYTF.

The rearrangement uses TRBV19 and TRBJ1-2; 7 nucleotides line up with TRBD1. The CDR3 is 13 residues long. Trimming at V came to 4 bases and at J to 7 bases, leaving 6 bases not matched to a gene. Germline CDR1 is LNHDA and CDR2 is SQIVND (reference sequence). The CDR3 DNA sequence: TGTGCCAGTAGTAAAAGACAGGGAGTTGGCTACACCTTC. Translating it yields CASSKRQGVGYTF.

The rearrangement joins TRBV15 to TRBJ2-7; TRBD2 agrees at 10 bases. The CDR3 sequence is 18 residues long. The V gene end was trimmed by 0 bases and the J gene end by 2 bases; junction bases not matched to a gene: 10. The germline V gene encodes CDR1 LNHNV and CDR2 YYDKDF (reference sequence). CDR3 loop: CATSRERTSGIITYEQYF. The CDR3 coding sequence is TGTGCCACCAGCAGAGAACGGACTAGCGGAATTATTACCTACGAGCAGTACTTC.

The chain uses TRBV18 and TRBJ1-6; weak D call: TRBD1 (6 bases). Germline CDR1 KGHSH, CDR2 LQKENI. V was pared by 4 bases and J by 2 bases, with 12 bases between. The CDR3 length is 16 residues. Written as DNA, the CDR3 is TGTGCCAGCTCACGGGCAGGGGCCACCTATAATTCACCCCTCCACTTT. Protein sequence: CASSRAGATYNSPLHF.

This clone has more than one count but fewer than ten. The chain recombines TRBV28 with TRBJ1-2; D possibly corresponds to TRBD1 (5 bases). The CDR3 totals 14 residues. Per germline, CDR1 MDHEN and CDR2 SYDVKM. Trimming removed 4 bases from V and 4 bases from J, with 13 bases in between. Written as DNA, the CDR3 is TGTGCCAGCAGTTCGACAGAGAAACTCTATGGCTACACCTTC. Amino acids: CASSSTEKLYGYTF.

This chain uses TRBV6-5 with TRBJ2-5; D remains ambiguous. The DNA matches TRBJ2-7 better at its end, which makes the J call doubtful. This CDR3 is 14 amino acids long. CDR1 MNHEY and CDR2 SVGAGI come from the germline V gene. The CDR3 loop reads CASSYSSDLYEQYF. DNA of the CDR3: TGTGCCAGCAGTTACTCAAGCGACCTCTACGAGCAGTACTTC.

The CDR3 region is CAWSLGTGSEAFF. In DNA, the CDR3 is TGTGCCTGGTCCTTGGGGACAGGGAGTGAAGCTTTCTTT. The V and J genes are TRBV30 and TRBJ1-1, with TRBD1 matching over 9 bases. V gave up 5 bases and J gave up 7 bases; unmatched junction bases: 8. This CDR3 comprises 13 residues. CDR1 and CDR2 (germline): GTSNPN, SVGIG (reference sequence).

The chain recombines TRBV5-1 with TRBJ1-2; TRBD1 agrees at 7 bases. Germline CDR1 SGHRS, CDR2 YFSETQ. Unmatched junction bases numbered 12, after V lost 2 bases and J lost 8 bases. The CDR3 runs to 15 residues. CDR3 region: CASSLGDSVLVGYTF. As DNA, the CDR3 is TGCGCCAGCAGCTTAGGGGACAGCGTCTTAGTGGGCTACACCTTC.

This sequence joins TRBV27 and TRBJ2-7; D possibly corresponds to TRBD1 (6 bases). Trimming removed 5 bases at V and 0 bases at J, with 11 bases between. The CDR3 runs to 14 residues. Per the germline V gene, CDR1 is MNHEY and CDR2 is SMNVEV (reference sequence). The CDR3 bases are TGTGCCAGCAGTCTAAACAGGGACTCCTACGAGCAGTACTTC. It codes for CASSLNRDSYEQYF.

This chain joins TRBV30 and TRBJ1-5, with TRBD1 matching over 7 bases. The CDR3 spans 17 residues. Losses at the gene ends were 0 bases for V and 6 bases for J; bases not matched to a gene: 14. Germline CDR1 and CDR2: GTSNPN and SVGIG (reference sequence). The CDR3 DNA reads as TGTGCCTGGAGTGTTAACAGGGGAGGTAACATGGGTCAGCCCCAGCATTTT. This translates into CAWSVNRGGNMGQPQHF.

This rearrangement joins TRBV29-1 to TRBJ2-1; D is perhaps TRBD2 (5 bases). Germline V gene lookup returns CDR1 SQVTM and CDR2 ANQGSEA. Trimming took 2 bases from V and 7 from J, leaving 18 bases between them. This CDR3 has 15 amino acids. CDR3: CSVETRWGEANEQFF. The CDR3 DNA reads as TGCAGCGTTGAAACCCGATGGGGAGAGGCAAATGAGCAGTTCTTC.

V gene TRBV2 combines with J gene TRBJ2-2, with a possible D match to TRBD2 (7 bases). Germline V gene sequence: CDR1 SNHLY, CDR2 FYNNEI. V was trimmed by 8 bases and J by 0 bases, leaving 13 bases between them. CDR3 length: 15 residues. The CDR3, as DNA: TGTGCCAGCGCGGGGGCTAGCGCGAACACCGGGGAGCTGTTTTTT. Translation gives CASAGASANTGELFF.

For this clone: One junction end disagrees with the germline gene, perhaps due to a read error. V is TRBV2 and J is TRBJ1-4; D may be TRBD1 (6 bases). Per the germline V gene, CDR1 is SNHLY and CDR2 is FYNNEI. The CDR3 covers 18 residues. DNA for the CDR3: TGTGCCAGCAGCCAAAACACAGGGTTTGACACAACTAGTGAAAAACTGTTTTTT. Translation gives CASSQNTGFDTTSEKLFF.

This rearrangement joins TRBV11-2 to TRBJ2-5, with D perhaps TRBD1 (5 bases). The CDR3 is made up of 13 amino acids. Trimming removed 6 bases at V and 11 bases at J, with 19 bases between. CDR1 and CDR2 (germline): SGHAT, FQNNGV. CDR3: CASSLDRSIEQYF. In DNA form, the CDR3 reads TGTGCCAGCAGTCTCGACAGATCCATAGAGCAGTACTTC.

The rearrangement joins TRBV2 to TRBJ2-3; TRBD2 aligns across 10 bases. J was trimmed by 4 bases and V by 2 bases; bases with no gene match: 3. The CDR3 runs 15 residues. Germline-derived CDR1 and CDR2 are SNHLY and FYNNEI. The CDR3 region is CASSETSGAPDTQYF. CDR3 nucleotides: TGTGCCAGCAGTGAAACTAGCGGGGCTCCAGATACGCAGTATTTT.

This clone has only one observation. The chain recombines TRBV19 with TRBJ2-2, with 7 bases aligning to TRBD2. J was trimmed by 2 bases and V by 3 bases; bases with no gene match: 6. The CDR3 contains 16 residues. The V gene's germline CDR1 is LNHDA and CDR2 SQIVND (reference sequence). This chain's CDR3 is CASSIGVAGNTGELFF. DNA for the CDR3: TGTGCCAGTAGTATTGGGGTAGCGGGTAACACCGGGGAGCTGTTTTTT.

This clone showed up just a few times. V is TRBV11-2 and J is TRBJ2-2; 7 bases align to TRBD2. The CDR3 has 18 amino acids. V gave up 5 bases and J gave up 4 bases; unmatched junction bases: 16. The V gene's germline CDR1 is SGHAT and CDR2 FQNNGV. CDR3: CASSRRSGGRLGTGELFF. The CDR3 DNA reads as TGTGCCAGCAGCCGACGGTCGGGGGGTCGGCTGGGCACCGGGGAGCTGTTTTTT. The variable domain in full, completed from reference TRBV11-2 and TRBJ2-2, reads EAGVAQSPRYKIIEKRQSVAFWCNPISGHATLYWYQQILGQGPKLLIQFQNNGVVDDSQLPKDRFSAERLKGVDSTLKIQPAKLEDSAVYLCASSRRSGGRLGTGELFFGEGSRLTVL.

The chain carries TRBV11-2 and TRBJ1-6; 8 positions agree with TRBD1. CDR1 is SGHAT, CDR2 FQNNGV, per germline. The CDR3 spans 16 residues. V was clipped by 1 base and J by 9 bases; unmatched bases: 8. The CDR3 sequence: CASSLGTGPLGSPLHF. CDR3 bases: TGTGCCAGCAGCTTAGGGACAGGGCCCTTGGGTTCACCCCTCCACTTT.

This chain's CDR3 is CASSPPSGHYGYTF. The CDR3 coding sequence is TGTGCCAGCAGTCCACCCTCGGGTCACTATGGCTACACCTTC. The chain uses TRBV28 and TRBJ1-2; unclear D gene. V dropped 5 bases and J dropped 3 bases, with 13 bases sitting between them. The germline gives CDR1 MDHEN, CDR2 SYDVKM. The CDR3 extends over 14 amino acids.

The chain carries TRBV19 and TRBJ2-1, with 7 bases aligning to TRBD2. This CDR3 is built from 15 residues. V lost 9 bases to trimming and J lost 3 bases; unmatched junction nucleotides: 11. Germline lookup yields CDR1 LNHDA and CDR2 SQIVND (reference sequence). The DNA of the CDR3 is TGTGCCAGCCGCACCCGGGGGGAGGGCTACAATGAGCAGTTCTTC. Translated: CASRTRGEGYNEQFF.

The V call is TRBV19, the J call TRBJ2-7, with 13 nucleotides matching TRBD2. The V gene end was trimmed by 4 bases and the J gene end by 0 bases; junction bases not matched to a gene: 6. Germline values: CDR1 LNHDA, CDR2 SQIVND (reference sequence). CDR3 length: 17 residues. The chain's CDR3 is CASSTWTSGGYSYEQYF. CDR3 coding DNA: TGTGCCAGTAGTACTTGGACTAGCGGGGGCTACTCCTACGAGCAGTACTTC.

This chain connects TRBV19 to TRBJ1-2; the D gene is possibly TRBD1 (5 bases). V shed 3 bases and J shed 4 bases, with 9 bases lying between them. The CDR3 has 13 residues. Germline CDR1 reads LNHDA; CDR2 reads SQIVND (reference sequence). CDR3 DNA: TGTGCCAGTAGTATCTCAGGGTTCTATGGCTACACCTTC. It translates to CASSISGFYGYTF. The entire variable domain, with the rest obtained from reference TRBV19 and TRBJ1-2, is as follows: DGGITQSPKYLFRKEGQNVTLSCEQNLNHDAMYWYRQDPGQGLRLIYYSQIVNDFQKGDIAEGYSVSREKKESFPLTVTSAQKNPTAFYLCASSISGFYGYTFGSGTRLTVV.